This T cell receptor beta chain came from a study of Ad26.COV2.S vaccination and SARS-CoV-2 variants. In the study overall: Donor had been placed in the Ad26.COV2.S arm of the COV1001 trial. General study findings and limits: In TCR breadth and depth analyses, total T cell responses may have been underestimated. Reportedly, spike-specific CD8+ and CD4+ T cell responses achieved substantial breadth once vaccination had taken place. Ad26.COV2.S recipients had broader spike-specific TCRs (P = 0.0014).

Trimming took off 4 bases at V and 6 bases at J, with 12 bases between the two ends. Germline V CDR1 and CDR2: KGHSH, LQKENI. This CDR3 spans 13 amino acids. This table comes from immunoSEQ multiplex PCR, and its TCRdb copy is limited to in-frame clones, with some not included. Here the sample spans about 400,000 clones, under 90% being singletons. Treatment denoted: approximately 18 received Ad26.COV2.S at low or high dose, single or two shots; 5 received placebo; per-sample allocation not given. Specimens were obtained on day 63 following the first vaccine or placebo injection. A word on this clone: The antigen remains undetermined.

The chain links TRBV18 to TRBJ1-1; D is unresolved. The TCR sequence derives from a person aged 18-60 years who received the Ad26.COV2.S COVID-19 vaccine or a placebo. This sample comprised peripheral blood, obtained in a trial of Ad26.COV2.S vaccine versus placebo. The CDR3 DNA sequence: TGTGCCAGCTCACGAACTGGGCGTGCTGAAGCTTTCTTT. This encodes CASSRTGRAEAFF.